This is a list of T cell receptor beta chains from one sample in a study of spatial heterogeneity in lung cancer. TCRdb re-called the 5' RACE reads with MiXCR, one entry per CDR3 protein. The repertoire includes about 92,000 distinct CDR3 sequences, about an eighth of them detected once, and about 40% sits in the top ten. The material sequenced was PBMCs, taken at surgery. The receptors come from a male donor with early-stage non-small cell lung cancer. CDR3s include the opening cysteine and the closing phenylalanine or tryptophan. D genes are given only for firm matches. Size values are once, few and many counts, or a class for expanded clones, and some rows have none.

V: TRBV5-1
size: few
J: TRBJ1-6
D: .
CDR3: CASSLEVAANSPLHF
DNA: TGCGCCAGCAGCTTGGAGGTCGCAGCTAATTCACCCCTCCACTTT

V: TRBV5-1
size: few
J: TRBJ2-3
D: .
CDR3: CASSLDRSRTDTQYF
DNA: TGCGCCAGCAGCTTAGACAGATCCCGCACAGATACGCAGTATTTT

V: TRBV20-1
size: few
J: TRBJ2-1
D: TRBD1
CDR3: CSALTGVTINEQFF
DNA: TGCAGTGCTTTAACAGGGGTGACTATCAATGAGCAGTTCTTC

V: TRBV18
size: .
J: TRBJ1-4
D: TRBD1
CDR3: CASSRTTGDQTEKLFF
DNA: TGTGCCAGCTCACGTACTACAGGGGATCAGACTGAAAAACTGTTTTTT

V: TRBV6-1
size: few
J: TRBJ1-5
D: TRBD1
CDR3: CASSFWDRVGQPQHF
DNA: TGTGCCAGCAGCTTCTGGGACAGGGTAGGGCAGCCCCAGCATTTT

V: TRBV7-2
size: few
J: TRBJ2-3
D: .
CDR3: CASSLVHGPTDTQYF
DNA: TGTGCCAGCAGCTTAGTTCACGGCCCCACAGATACGCAGTATTTT

V: TRBV11-2
size: .
J: TRBJ1-6
D: .
CDR3: CASSFDIGGRSPLHF
DNA: TGTGCCAGCAGCTTTGATATCGGGGGTAGATCACCCCTCCACTTT

V: TRBV7-2
size: .
J: TRBJ1-2
D: .
CDR3: CASSGRGLSNYGYTF
DNA: TGTGCCAGCAGCGGGCGGGGGTTGTCTAACTATGGCTACACCTTC

V: TRBV10-3
size: .
J: TRBJ2-7
D: TRBD2
CDR3: CAISESILADYEQYF
DNA: TGTGCCATCAGTGAGTCGATACTAGCGGACTACGAGCAGTACTTC

V: TRBV3-1
size: many
J: TRBJ2-7
D: TRBD2
CDR3: CASSRLAGETEQYF
DNA: TGTGCCAGCAGCCGGCTAGCGGGAGAGACCGAGCAGTACTTC

V: TRBV2
size: .
J: TRBJ1-5
D: .
CDR3: CASSEAGQINQPQHF
DNA: TGTGCCAGCAGTGAAGCAGGGCAGATAAATCAGCCCCAGCATTTT

V: TRBV4-3
size: many
J: TRBJ1-1
D: .
CDR3: CASSQDGQGGTEAFF
DNA: TGCGCCAGCAGCCAAGATGGGCAGGGTGGCACTGAAGCTTTCTTT

V: TRBV5-1
size: few
J: TRBJ2-2
D: .
CDR3: CASSQGIRRDVGELFF
DNA: TGCGCCAGCAGCCAGGGGATACGCAGGGACGTCGGGGAGCTGTTTTTT

V: TRBV6-5
size: many
J: TRBJ1-2
D: .
CDR3: CASSYGGTYGYTF
DNA: TGTGCCAGCAGTTACGGGGGCACTTATGGCTACACCTTC

V: TRBV2
size: .
J: TRBJ1-4
D: TRBD1
CDR3: CASSRTGGELFF
DNA: TGTGCCAGCAGCCGGACAGGGGGGGAACTGTTTTTT

V: TRBV24-1
size: few
J: TRBJ2-2
D: .
CDR3: CATSDLRLNTGELFF
DNA: TGTGCCACCAGTGATTTGCGGCTTAACACCGGGGAGCTGTTTTTT

V: TRBV5-6
size: many
J: TRBJ2-7
D: .
CDR3: CASSLGSKVSYEQYF
DNA: TGTGCCAGCAGCTTGGGGAGTAAGGTCTCCTACGAGCAGTACTTC

V: TRBV10-2
size: few
J: TRBJ2-7
D: .
CDR3: CASSERPPAQYF
DNA: TGCGCCAGCAGTGAAAGGCCACCCGCTCAGTACTTC

V: TRBV27
size: .
J: TRBJ1-2
D: .
CDR3: CASSPGTRANYGYTF
DNA: TGTGCCAGCAGTCCCGGAACGCGAGCCAACTATGGCTACACCTTC

V: TRBV6-6
size: .
J: TRBJ2-3
D: TRBD2
CDR3: CASRRGGPLDTQYF
DNA: TGTGCCAGCAGGCGCGGGGGGCCTTTAGATACGCAGTATTTT

V: TRBV5-1
size: .
J: TRBJ2-1
D: TRBD2
CDR3: CASSTISAGSYNEQFF
DNA: TGCGCCAGCAGCACCATTTCAGCGGGATCCTACAATGAGCAGTTCTTC

V: TRBV20-1
size: .
J: TRBJ1-1
D: .
CDR3: CSASKGGGSPEAFF
DNA: TGCAGTGCTAGTAAGGGGGGTGGTTCCCCTGAAGCTTTCTTT

V: TRBV18
size: few
J: TRBJ1-5
D: .
CDR3: CASSQQEYQPQHF
DNA: TGTGCCAGCTCACAACAGGAATATCAGCCCCAGCATTTT

V: TRBV7-9
size: .
J: TRBJ2-7
D: .
CDR3: CASSYGGNEQYF
DNA: TGTGCCAGCAGCTATGGCGGAAACGAGCAGTACTTC

V: TRBV4-1
size: many
J: TRBJ2-3
D: .
CDR3: CASNVEAGRGTQYF
DNA: TGCGCCAGCAACGTGGAGGCGGGGCGAGGCACGCAGTATTTT

V: TRBV19
size: .
J: TRBJ1-2
D: .
CDR3: CASRTDSGYGYTF
DNA: TGTGCCAGTAGGACGGACAGCGGATATGGCTACACCTTC

V: TRBV7-2
size: many
J: TRBJ2-6
D: .
CDR3: CASSFSPSGANVLTF
DNA: TGTGCCAGCAGCTTCTCCCCCTCTGGGGCCAACGTCCTGACTTTC

V: TRBV2
size: .
J: TRBJ2-2
D: .
CDR3: CASSPFGPGELFF
DNA: TGTGCCAGCAGTCCCTTTGGCCCTGGGGAGCTGTTTTTT

V: TRBV12-3/TRBV12-4
size: .
J: TRBJ1-2
D: TRBD1
CDR3: CASNSRDRETYGYTF
DNA: TGTGCCAGCAATTCCCGGGACAGGGAGACCTATGGCTACACCTTC

V: TRBV29-1
size: few
J: TRBJ1-3
D: TRBD1
CDR3: CSVSDRFNSGNTIYF
DNA: TGCAGCGTGTCGGACAGGTTCAACTCTGGAAACACCATATATTTT

V: TRBV7-2
size: many
J: TRBJ1-4
D: TRBD1
CDR3: CASSPRPGGATNEKLFF
DNA: TGTGCCAGCAGCCCCCGCCCAGGGGGCGCGACTAATGAAAAACTGTTTTTT

V: TRBV28
size: .
J: TRBJ2-2
D: .
CDR3: CASSSVTGELFF
DNA: TGTGCCAGCAGTTCAGTCACCGGGGAGCTGTTTTTT

V: TRBV28
size: few
J: TRBJ1-1
D: TRBD1
CDR3: CASGLRRGQNTEAFF
DNA: TGTGCCAGCGGGCTCCGCAGGGGGCAAAACACTGAAGCTTTCTTT

V: TRBV28
size: few
J: TRBJ2-7
D: TRBD1
CDR3: CAHGRQGVEQYF
DNA: TGTGCCCACGGGCGACAGGGGGTCGAGCAGTACTTC

V: TRBV5-1
size: .
J: TRBJ2-1
D: .
CDR3: CASSLAPGGFSYNEQFF
DNA: TGCGCCAGCAGCTTGGCCCCCGGGGGATTCTCCTACAATGAGCAGTTCTTC

V: TRBV30
size: many
J: TRBJ2-7
D: TRBD1
CDR3: CAWTKETGGYEQYF
DNA: TGTGCCTGGACTAAAGAAACAGGGGGCTACGAGCAGTACTTC

V: TRBV27
size: once
J: TRBJ1-1
D: .
CDR3: CASSFRMNTEAFF
DNA: TGTGCCAGCAGTTTCAGAATGAACACTGAAGCTTTCTTT

V: TRBV7-6
size: .
J: TRBJ2-7
D: TRBD2
CDR3: CASSQKAGGLDEQYF
DNA: TGTGCCAGCAGCCAAAAAGCGGGAGGGCTCGACGAGCAGTACTTC

V: TRBV7-9
size: .
J: TRBJ1-2
D: .
CDR3: CASSLDTNYGYTF
DNA: TGTGCCAGCAGCCTGGACACCAACTATGGCTACACCTTC

V: TRBV24-1
size: .
J: TRBJ2-3
D: .
CDR3: CATGSGASDTQYF
DNA: TGTGCCACCGGGAGTGGGGCGTCGGATACGCAGTATTTT

V: TRBV21-1
size: .
J: TRBJ2-5
D: .
CDR3: CASSTTPGQRKETQYF
DNA: TGTGCCAGCAGCACTACTCCTGGACAGCGAAAAGAGACCCAGTACTTC

V: TRBV29-1
size: .
J: TRBJ2-5
D: .
CDR3: CSVDGGQETQYF
DNA: TGCAGCGTTGATGGGGGCCAAGAGACCCAGTACTTC

V: TRBV5-1
size: many
J: TRBJ2-7
D: .
CDR3: CASSPPDTYSYEQYF
DNA: TGCGCCAGCAGCCCCCCTGACACCTACTCCTACGAGCAGTACTTC

V: TRBV29-1
size: few
J: TRBJ2-7
D: .
CDR3: CSVLITYEQYF
DNA: TGCAGCGTTTTAATTACCTACGAGCAGTACTTC

V: TRBV29-1
size: medium-sized
J: TRBJ2-1
D: TRBD2
CDR3: CSVRTSGNEQFF
DNA: TGCAGCGTACGGACTAGCGGCAATGAGCAGTTCTTC

V: TRBV6-6
size: few
J: TRBJ2-2
D: .
CDR3: CASSYNVRDGATGELFF
DNA: TGTGCCAGCAGTTACAATGTCCGGGACGGCGCGACCGGGGAGCTGTTTTTT

V: TRBV7-2
size: many
J: TRBJ2-1
D: .
CDR3: CASSAGFSEQFF
DNA: TGTGCCAGCAGCGCCGGTTTCAGTGAGCAGTTCTTC

V: TRBV20-1
size: few
J: TRBJ2-4
D: TRBD2
CDR3: CSVRDEGGVAKNIQYF
DNA: TGCAGTGTCCGAGATGAGGGAGGGGTAGCCAAAAACATTCAGTACTTC

V: TRBV4-2
size: few
J: TRBJ1-1
D: .
CDR3: CASSQESRRNTEAFF
DNA: TGTGCCAGCAGCCAAGAGAGTCGGAGAAACACTGAAGCTTTCTTT

V: TRBV9
size: many
J: TRBJ2-5
D: TRBD1
CDR3: CASSGYRGQETQYF
DNA: TGTGCCAGCAGCGGTTACAGGGGACAAGAGACCCAGTACTTC

V: TRBV29-1
size: many
J: TRBJ2-3
D: TRBD2
CDR3: CSAGTSGMAERAQYF
DNA: TGCAGCGCCGGGACTAGCGGGATGGCCGAGCGTGCGCAGTATTTT

V: TRBV12-3/TRBV12-4
size: .
J: TRBJ1-2
D: .
CDR3: CASSPPGTDNYGYTF
DNA: TGTGCCAGCAGTCCACCCGGGACTGATAACTATGGCTACACCTTC